This passage covers 9 T cell receptor beta chains from one sample sequenced in a study of blood T cells in healthy people across ages. For the second PCR, which ran for about 6 to 12 cycles, a sample-barcoded 5' primer and a J-beta primer mix were used. MiXCR was run by TCRdb on the 5' RACE reads, yielding one entry per CDR3 protein. The sample consists of 1.4 million to 1.5 million distinct CDR3 sequences, around two fifths of them appearing once. Sequences were obtained from blood. These receptors originate from a woman younger than 30 in good health.

The chain carries TRBV6-6 and TRBJ2-7, with 11 bases aligning to TRBD2. The J segment lost 7 bases and the V segment lost 0 bases, leaving 5 bases of the junction unmatched. The germline V gene encodes CDR1 MNHNY and CDR2 SVGAGI (reference sequence). CDR3 length: 15 residues. In DNA, the CDR3 is TGTGCCAGCAGTTACTCGACTAGCGGGAAGAGGGAGCAGTACTTC. The encoded protein is CASSYSTSGKREQYF.

The chain employs TRBV7-2 and TRBJ1-4, with unresolved D. This CDR3 region has 16 residues. V dropped 1 base and J dropped 5 bases, with 14 bases sitting between them. Germline values: CDR1 SGHTA, CDR2 FQGNSA. The DNA for the CDR3 is TGTGCCAGCAGCTTAGGCCCCGTCGTGGGAAATGAAAAACTGTTTTTT. Its translation is CASSLGPVVGNEKLFF.

This clonotype was counted between two and nine times. The gene calls are TRBV7-8 and TRBJ1-2, with D possibly matching TRBD1 (6 bases). The CDR3 runs 16 residues. Germline V CDR1 and CDR2: SGHVS, FQNEAQ. V gave up 5 bases and J gave up 3 bases, with 19 bases separating them. Written as DNA, the CDR3 is TGTGCCAGCAGCCCGTCGAGGGGGGGTTTCGACTATGGCTACACCTTC. Protein sequence: CASSPSRGGFDYGYTF.

This chain uses TRBV6-5 with TRBJ2-7, with D possibly matching TRBD1 (6 bases). CDR1 is MNHEY, CDR2 SVGAGI, per germline. The CDR3 has 14 amino acids. V was cut by 4 bases and J by 3 bases, with 13 bases left in between. CDR3 nucleotide sequence: TGTGCCAGCAGTTGGGACAAGAGAGGCTACGAGCAGTACTTC. Amino acids: CASSWDKRGYEQYF.

The chain uses TRBV20-1 and TRBJ2-1; 8 bases agree with TRBD2. Germline CDR1 is DFQATT and CDR2 is SNEGSKA (reference sequence). There are 14 residues in the CDR3. Germline trimming cut 4 bases from V and 9 bases from J; bases unmatched to any gene: 11. Written as DNA, the CDR3 is TGCAGTGCTACCTACAGCGGGAGCACCGGTGAGCAGTTCTTC. Its protein product is CSATYSGSTGEQFF.

Concerning this clonotype: Mismatch with germline at one junction end may stem from a read error. The CDR3 protein is CANSHGGGLAGALYNEQFF. CDR3 nucleotides: TGTGCCAACAGCCACGGAGGGGGACTAGCGGGAGCCCTCTACAATGAGCAGTTCTTC. The chain joins TRBV3-1 to TRBJ2-1; TRBD2 matches at 14 bases. This CDR3 region has 19 residues. CDR1 is LGHDT and CDR2 is YNNKEL in the germline V gene (reference sequence).

The chain recombines TRBV7-9 with TRBJ2-5; D is uncertain. The CDR3 runs to 14 residues. CDR1 is SEHNR and CDR2 is FQNEAQ in the germline V gene (reference sequence). V was shortened by 5 bases and J by 1 base, with 11 bases between the two germline ends. CDR3 amino acids: CASSPMTAQETQYF. CDR3 nucleotide sequence: TGTGCCAGCAGCCCCATGACCGCCCAAGAGACCCAGTACTTC.

This clonotype was observed a handful of times. The chain employs TRBV5-4 and TRBJ1-2, with 8 bases identical to TRBD1. Germline CDR1 and CDR2: SGHNT and YYREEE (reference sequence). The junction had 7 bases not matched to a gene; V was cut back by 4 bases and J by 2 bases. The CDR3 extends over 15 amino acids. The CDR3 DNA follows: TGTGCCAGCAGCGCACCGACAGGGGAGAACTATGGCTACACCTTC. It specifies CASSAPTGENYGYTF.

V and J are TRBV3-1 and TRBJ2-1; possibly TRBD1 for D (6 bases). The end of the DNA is better explained by TRBJ2-7, so the J call may be wrong. The germline CDR1 and CDR2 sequences are LGHDT and YNNKEL (reference sequence). This CDR3 has 15 residues. The DNA of the CDR3 is TGTGCCAGCAGCCAAGGGGGGACATACTACAATGAGCAGTACTTC. Residues: CASSQGGTYYNEQYF.